This passage covers 28 T cell receptor beta chains from one sample sequenced in a study of blood T cell repertoires in COVID-19. This table comes from immunoSEQ multiplex PCR, and its TCRdb copy is limited to in-frame clones, with some not included. The repertoire consists of around 450,000 clones, with about 85% occurring once and the leading ten covering roughly 2%. The sequenced sample was PBMCs or T cells enriched from blood (not recorded which). These receptors came from a woman between 18 and 29 years old with acute COVID-19.

This rearrangement joins TRBV5-4 to TRBJ2-5; 9 nucleotides agree with TRBD1. Trimming at V came to 0 bases and at J to 2 bases, leaving 8 bases not matched to a gene. The germline CDR1 and CDR2 sequences are SGHNT and YYREEE (reference sequence). The CDR3 spans 17 residues. In DNA form, the CDR3 reads TGTGCCAGCAGCTTGGGGGGGACAGGGCTTGATCAAGAGACCCAGTACTTC. The encoded protein is CASSLGGTGLDQETQYF.

The chain joins TRBV3-1 (or the pseudogene TRBV3-2) to TRBJ2-1; D call uncertain. CDR3 length: 15 residues. The germline CDR1 and CDR2 sequences are LGHDT and YNNKEL (reference sequence). V lost 1 base, J lost 3 bases, and 10 bases lay in between. The CDR3 loop is CASSQVSGGYNEQFF. The CDR3 DNA sequence: TGTGCCAGCAGCCAAGTGTCTGGCGGCTACAATGAGCAGTTCTTC.

The rearrangement joins TRBV7-2 to TRBJ1-1, with 9 nucleotides matching TRBD1. Looked up from germline, CDR1 is SGHTA and CDR2 is FQGNSA. Losses at the gene ends were 5 bases for V and 4 bases for J; bases not matched to a gene: 11. The CDR3 has 16 residues. CDR3 loop: CASSLGQGGFGTEAFF. Here the CDR3 DNA reads TGTGCCAGCAGCCTGGGACAGGGAGGTTTTGGCACTGAAGCTTTCTTT.

This clone was recorded once. The V call is TRBV19, the J call TRBJ1-6, with D maybe TRBD1 (5 bases). The germline gives CDR1 LNHDA, CDR2 SQIVND (reference sequence). With 4 bases removed from V and 8 bases from J, the gap between germline ends came to 18 bases. The CDR3 is 16 amino acids. CDR3 loop: CASSTPGQGSYSPLHF. DNA for the CDR3: TGTGCCAGTAGTACCCCTGGGCAGGGCTCTTATTCACCCCTCCACTTT.

Of note for this clone: One junction end does not reproduce the germline sequence, and a read error may be involved. The rearrangement joins TRBV7-9 to TRBJ2-3, with D possibly matching TRBD2 (5 bases). The CDR3 totals 11 residues. The germline V gene encodes CDR1 SEHNR and CDR2 FQNEAQ (reference sequence). The chain's CDR3 is CATSRGDTQYF. In nucleotides, the CDR3 is TGTGCCACCAGCCGGGGAGATACGCAGTATTTT.

This clone was found once. The chain links TRBV15 to TRBJ2-7; 11 nucleotides agree with TRBD1. V was pared by 0 bases and J by 3 bases, with 4 bases of the junction left unmatched. This CDR3 contains 16 residues. In germline, CDR1 is LNHNV, CDR2 YYDKDF (reference sequence). CDR3 sequence: CATSRDQGTGGYEQYF. The CDR3 DNA follows: TGTGCCACCAGCAGAGATCAAGGGACAGGGGGCTACGAGCAGTACTTC.

This chain uses TRBV20-1 with TRBJ1-6; D might be TRBD1 (6 bases). Germline CDR1 and CDR2: DFQATT and SNEGSKA (reference sequence). This CDR3 has 13 residues. Trimming left V 3 bases short and J 9 bases short, with 12 bases between. CDR3 residues: CSASSTGSSPLHF. The CDR3, as DNA: TGCAGTGCTAGTAGTACAGGGTCTTCACCCCTCCACTTT.

The V gene is TRBV20-1, the J gene TRBJ2-5; tentatively, D is TRBD1 (5 bases). The germline gives CDR1 DFQATT, CDR2 SNEGSKA (reference sequence). The CDR3 is made up of 10 amino acids. Trimming took 6 bases from V and 4 from J, leaving 6 bases between them. The CDR3 region is CSATGETQYF. DNA for the CDR3: TGCAGTGCAACAGGAGAGACCCAGTACTTC.

The gene calls are TRBV3-1 (or the pseudogene TRBV3-2) and TRBJ1-2, with D maybe TRBD1 (6 bases). This CDR3 region has 15 residues. Germline V gene data show CDR1 as LGHDT and CDR2 as YNNKEL (reference sequence). The V and J ends lost 0 bases and 8 bases respectively, with 16 bases between them. CDR3 region: CASSQDGGPPGGYTF. CDR3 bases: TGTGCCAGCAGCCAAGATGGGGGCCCCCCGGGCGGCTACACCTTC.

The chain is built from TRBV5-1 and TRBJ2-5; possible D gene TRBD2, 6 bases. The germline CDR1 and CDR2 sequences are SGHRS and YFSETQ. V was clipped by 4 bases and J by 0 bases, with 13 bases between them. The CDR3 covers 15 residues. The CDR3 bases are TGCGCCAGCAGCGGGGGGACTCTGTACCAAGAGACCCAGTACTTC. This encodes CASSGGTLYQETQYF.

The chain combines TRBV10-3 with TRBJ2-6; 11 bases map to TRBD1. The length of the CDR3 is 18 residues. V dropped 4 bases and J dropped 1; count of bases not matched to a gene: 6. Germline V lookup: CDR1 ENHRY, CDR2 SYGVKD. Here the CDR3 DNA reads TGTGCCATCAGTGCGGACAGGGGGCCAGGTTCTGGGGCCAACGTCCTGACTTTC. This translates into CAISADRGPGSGANVLTF.

The rearrangement links TRBV5-6 to TRBJ2-7; D possibly corresponds to TRBD1 (6 bases). This CDR3 is built from 14 residues. The ends were cut back, 0 bases at V and 4 bases at J, with 11 bases in the middle. Germline V gene sequence: CDR1 SGHDT, CDR2 YYEEEE. CDR3 amino acids: CASSLGQVVYEQYF. The CDR3 nucleotides read TGTGCCAGCAGCTTGGGACAGGTTGTTTACGAGCAGTACTTC.

A single count supports this clone. The chain carries TRBV7-2 and TRBJ1-1; tentatively, D is TRBD1 (5 bases). V was shortened by 7 bases and J by 3 bases, with 27 bases between the two germline ends. The CDR3 totals 18 residues. The V gene's germline CDR1 is SGHTA and CDR2 FQGNSA. The CDR3 region has the DNA TGTGCCAGCAACCAACTTTTGGGGGGTTGGACTAGGGACACTGAAGCTTTCTTT. As protein: CASNQLLGGWTRDTEAFF. Variable domain in full (rest from reference TRBV7-2 and TRBJ1-1): GAGVSQSPSNKVTEKGKDVELRCDPISGHTALYWYRQSLGQGLEFLIYFQGNSAPDKSGLPSDRFSAERTGGSVSTLTIQRTQQEDSAVYLCASNQLLGGWTRDTEAFFGQGTRLTVV.

The gene calls are TRBV27 and TRBJ2-7; a weak D match, TRBD2 (6 bases). Germline lookup yields CDR1 MNHEY and CDR2 SMNVEV (reference sequence). The CDR3 is 13 amino acids. V dropped 5 bases and J dropped 9 bases, with 17 bases sitting between them. The CDR3 DNA reads TGTGCCAGCAGTACCGGGACTCCGCGGCGGCAGTACTTC. It translates to CASSTGTPRRQYF.

CDR3 protein: CASSVDRDHEQFF. In DNA, the CDR3 is TGTGCCAGCTCCGTCGACAGGGATCATGAGCAGTTCTTC. The rearrangement uses TRBV6-5 and TRBJ2-1; 7 bases align to TRBD1. This CDR3 spans 13 amino acids. The J segment lost 8 bases and the V segment lost 8 bases, leaving 9 bases of the junction unmatched. Germline assignment: CDR1 MNHEY and CDR2 SVGAGI.

With respect to this clone: Additional DNA sequences in this sample encode the identical CDR3. The chain combines TRBV5-1 with TRBJ2-1; 7 bases match TRBD2. V was clipped by 2 bases and J by 6 bases; unmatched bases: 5. The CDR3 is made up of 14 amino acids. Germline V gene lookup returns CDR1 SGHRS and CDR2 YFSETQ. The CDR3 DNA reads as TGCGCCAGCAGCTTTCGACTAGCAGGCAATGAGCAGTTCTTC. Amino acid sequence: CASSFRLAGNEQFF.

The chain uses TRBV20-1 and TRBJ2-7, with a possible D match to TRBD1 (6 bases). The germline gives CDR1 DFQATT, CDR2 SNEGSKA (reference sequence). Trimming removed 6 bases from V and 4 bases from J, with 10 bases in between. This CDR3 comprises 11 residues. The CDR3 loop is CSAGDIYEQYF. CDR3 coding DNA: TGCAGTGCGGGGGACATTTACGAGCAGTACTTC.

The chain employs TRBV9 and TRBJ1-6; TRBD1 is a possible D gene (5 bases). Per the germline V gene, CDR1 is SGDLS and CDR2 is YYNGEE. CDR3 size: 14 residues. Trimming cost V 3 bases and J 8 bases, with 12 bases left between them. The CDR3: CASSAPAGHSPLHF. The DNA of the CDR3 is TGTGCCAGCAGCGCCCCCGCAGGGCATTCACCCCTCCACTTT. Using reference TRBV9 and TRBJ1-6 for the parts outside the CDR3, the full variable domain is DSGVTQTPKHLITATGQRVTLRCSPRSGDLSVYWYQQSLDQGLQFLIQYYNGEERAKGNILERFSAQQFPDLHSELNLSSLELGDSALYFCASSAPAGHSPLHFGNGTRLTVT.

The rearrangement joins TRBV25-1 to TRBJ2-5; 10 nucleotides line up with TRBD2. The J segment lost 5 bases and the V segment lost 1 base, leaving 4 bases of the junction unmatched. There are 15 residues in the CDR3. Germline CDR1 is MGHDK and CDR2 is SYGVNS. The CDR3 region is CASSESSGRLETQYF. DNA of the CDR3: TGTGCCAGCAGTGAATCTAGCGGGAGATTGGAGACCCAGTACTTC.

For the CDR3, the DNA is TGTGCCAGCAGTTCACCCGGGACTAGCGGGAGCTACGAGCAGTACTTC. Its translation is CASSSPGTSGSYEQYF. The V and J genes are TRBV6-5 and TRBJ2-7; 14 nucleotides line up with TRBD2. This CDR3 is built from 16 residues. Looked up from germline, CDR1 is MNHEY and CDR2 is SVGAGI. Unmatched junction bases numbered 5, after V lost 4 bases and J lost 3 bases.

This chain connects TRBV12-3 or TRBV12-4 to TRBJ2-2; D ambiguous. CDR3 size: 12 residues. With 7 bases removed from V and 2 bases from J, the gap between germline ends came to 5 bases. The CDR3 loop reads CASTVNTGELFF. Here the CDR3 DNA reads TGTGCCAGCACCGTAAACACCGGGGAGCTGTTTTTT.

The chain uses TRBV9 and TRBJ2-1, with 7 bases fitting TRBD1. Germline V gene sequence: CDR1 SGDLS, CDR2 YYNGEE. This CDR3 spans 16 amino acids. After removal of 1 base from V and 0 bases from J, the junction contained 4 bases not matched to a gene. CDR3 protein: CASSVQGVSSYNEQFF. The DNA for the CDR3 is TGTGCCAGCAGCGTACAGGGGGTTTCCTCCTACAATGAGCAGTTCTTC.

The genes are TRBV5-4 and TRBJ2-1, with D tentatively TRBD1 (6 bases). Germline values: CDR1 SGHNT, CDR2 YYREEE (reference sequence). The CDR3 extends over 17 amino acids. V lost 0 bases, J lost 4 bases, and 17 bases lay in between. This CDR3 reads CASSLDLPRGPYNEQFF. CDR3 nucleotides: TGTGCCAGCAGCTTGGATTTACCCAGGGGCCCTTACAATGAGCAGTTCTTC.

The rearrangement uses TRBV30 and TRBJ1-6; 9 nucleotides agree with TRBD1. From germline, CDR1 is GTSNPN and CDR2 SVGIG (reference sequence). This CDR3 is built from 13 residues. The CDR3 here is CGLGDRDGVTLHF. The CDR3 DNA reads TGTGGGCTCGGGGACAGGGACGGTGTCACCCTCCACTTT.

The chain uses TRBV19 and TRBJ1-5; D is unresolved. Germline V gene lookup returns CDR1 LNHDA and CDR2 SQIVND (reference sequence). CDR3 size: 12 residues. The V end was cut by 7 bases, the J end by 4 bases, with 8 bases between. Written as DNA, the CDR3 is TGTGCCAGTAATACGGGGAATCAGCCCCAGCATTTT. Its protein is CASNTGNQPQHF.

The V gene is TRBV18, the J gene TRBJ1-6; 8 nucleotides line up with TRBD1. Trimming cost V 6 bases and J 6 bases; bases outside gene matches: 7. Germline-derived CDR1 and CDR2 are KGHSH and LQKENI. This CDR3 contains 15 residues. DNA for the CDR3: TGTGCCAGCTCTCGACAGGGGCGGAGTAATTCACCCCTCCACTTT. It codes for CASSRQGRSNSPLHF. The full variable domain, rest sourced from reference TRBV18 and TRBJ1-6, is NAGVMQNPRHLVRRRGQEARLRCSPMKGHSHVYWYRQLPEEGLKFMVYLQKENIIDESGMPKERFSAEFPKEGPSILRIQQVVRGDSAAYFCASSRQGRSNSPLHFGNGTRLTVT.

This clone was recorded only once. Other DNA sequences in this specimen translate into the identical CDR3. This chain joins TRBV28 and TRBJ1-2; D is unresolved. Trimming stripped 4 bases from V and 8 bases from J, with 8 bases between. This CDR3 spans 11 amino acids. Germline V lookup: CDR1 MDHEN, CDR2 SYDVKM. The CDR3 coding sequence is TGTGCCAGCAGTTCCCGCGGGGGCTACACCTTC. Translation: CASSSRGGYTF.

The chain couples TRBV19 to TRBJ2-7; 11 nucleotides agree with TRBD2. The ends lost 1 base at V and 3 bases at J; junction bases unmatched: 2. Per germline, CDR1 LNHDA and CDR2 SQIVND (reference sequence). The CDR3 contains 15 residues. CDR3 nucleotide sequence: TGTGCCAGTAGTATAGCCCTAGCGGGGGGCTACGAGCAGTACTTC. Protein product: CASSIALAGGYEQYF.